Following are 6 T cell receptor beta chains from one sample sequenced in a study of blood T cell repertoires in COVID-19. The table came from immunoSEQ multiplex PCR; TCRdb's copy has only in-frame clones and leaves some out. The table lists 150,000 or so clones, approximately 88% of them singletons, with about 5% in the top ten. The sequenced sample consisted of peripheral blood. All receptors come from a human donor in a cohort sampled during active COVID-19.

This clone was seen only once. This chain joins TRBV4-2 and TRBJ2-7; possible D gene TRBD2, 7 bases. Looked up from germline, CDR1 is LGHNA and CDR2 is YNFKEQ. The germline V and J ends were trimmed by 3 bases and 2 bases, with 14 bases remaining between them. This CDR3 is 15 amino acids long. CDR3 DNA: TGTGCCAGCAGCCAGGGAGGGGGGGAAGCCTACGAGCAGTACTTC. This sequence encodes CASSQGGGEAYEQYF.

This CDR3 reads CASSYRDRGIYEQYF. CDR3 coding DNA: TGTGCCAGCAGTTACCGGGACAGGGGTATCTACGAGCAGTACTTC. This chain connects TRBV11-2 to TRBJ2-7; 10 nucleotides agree with TRBD1. The V and J ends lost 6 bases and 3 bases, in that order; junction bases with no gene match: 8. CDR1 and CDR2 (germline): SGHAT, FQNNGV. The CDR3 is 15 amino acids.

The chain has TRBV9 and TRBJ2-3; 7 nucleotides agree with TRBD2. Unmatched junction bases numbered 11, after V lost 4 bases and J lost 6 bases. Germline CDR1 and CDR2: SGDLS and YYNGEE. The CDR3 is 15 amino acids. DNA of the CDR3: TGTGCCAGCAGCCCCCCCGTTGGGGGGGAGGATACGCAGTATTTT. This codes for CASSPPVGGEDTQYF.

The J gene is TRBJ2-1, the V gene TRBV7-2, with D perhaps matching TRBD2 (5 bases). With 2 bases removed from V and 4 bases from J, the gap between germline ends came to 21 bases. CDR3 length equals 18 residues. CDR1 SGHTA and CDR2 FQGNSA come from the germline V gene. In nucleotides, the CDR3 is TGTGCCAGCAGCTTAAGAGTTGCGGGCACTACCTCTTACAATGAGCAGTTCTTC. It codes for CASSLRVAGTTSYNEQFF.

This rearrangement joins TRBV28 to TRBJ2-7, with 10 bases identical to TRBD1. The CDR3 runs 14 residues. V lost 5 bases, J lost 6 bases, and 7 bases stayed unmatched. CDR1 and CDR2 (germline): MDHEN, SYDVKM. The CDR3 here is CASSPGQGSLEQYF. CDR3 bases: TGTGCCAGCAGTCCGGGACAGGGGTCCCTCGAGCAGTACTTC.

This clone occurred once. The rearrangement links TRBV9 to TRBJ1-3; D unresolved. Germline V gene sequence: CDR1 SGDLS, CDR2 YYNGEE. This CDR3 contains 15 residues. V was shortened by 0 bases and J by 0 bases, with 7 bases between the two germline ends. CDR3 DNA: TGTGCCAGCAGCGTAGACGGGATCTCTGGAAACACCATATATTTT. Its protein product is CASSVDGISGNTIYF.